A single sample gave rise to the 15 T cell receptor beta chains below, sequenced in a study of regulatory T cells in long-lasting Graves disease. The time point was: newly diagnosed GD, antithyroid drugs for less than 3 months. PBMC-derived RNA was used for the TCR library. Assembly of TCR beta libraries relied on iRepertoire HTBI primers together with Arm-PCR of CDR3 regions. TCRdb reprocessed the multiplex PCR reads via MiXCR and lists one record per CDR3 protein. The sample holds fewer than 550,000 distinct CDR3 sequences, about 16% seen once. The same data also contributed to another study, on T cells in Graves' hyperthyroidism and ophthalmopathy.

The specimen comprised peripheral blood mononuclear cells (PBMCs), sampled at new diagnosis, from a patient treated with antithyroid drugs. The source is a woman younger than 30 with Graves disease.

This clonotype occurred a few times. A junction end diverges from the germline sequence, so it may reflect a read error. The chain recombines TRBV7-2 with TRBJ1-1; D not resolved. Germline CDR1 SGHTA, CDR2 FQGNSA. This CDR3 contains 13 residues. The CDR3 loop reads CAGSPSLNTEAFF. DNA for the CDR3: TGTGCCGGCAGTCCCAGTTTGAACACTGAAGCTTTCTTT.

This clonotype has a count of ten or more. This chain connects TRBV28 to TRBJ2-1, with D possibly being TRBD1 or TRBD2 (6 bases each). The germline gives CDR1 MDHEN, CDR2 SYDVKM. CDR3 length equals 15 residues. The V and J ends lost 7 bases and 6 bases respectively, with 19 bases between them. The CDR3 is CASTLRGAGVNEQFF. The CDR3 DNA reads as TGTGCCAGCACCCTAAGGGGGGCAGGGGTCAATGAGCAGTTCTTC.

The CDR3 bases are TGTGCCAGCAGTCCGACAGGGGGCTCCTCTGAAGCTTTCTTT. Its protein product is CASSPTGGSSEAFF. The chain couples TRBV6-2 or TRBV6-3 to TRBJ1-1; TRBD1 agrees at 10 bases. Looked up from germline, CDR1 is MNHEY and CDR2 is SVGEGT. V shed 5 bases, J shed 6 bases, and the junction held 6 bases outside the gene matches. The CDR3 totals 14 residues.

The chain combines TRBV29-1 with TRBJ2-1; 8 positions agree with TRBD1. Germline CDR1 and CDR2: SQVTM and ANQGSEA. J lost 10 bases, V lost 3 bases, and 5 bases had no gene match. CDR3 length: 12 residues. In DNA, the CDR3 is TGCAGCGTTGACAGGGGGCTGGGAGAGCAGTTCTTC. Its protein product is CSVDRGLGEQFF.

There are many counts of this clonotype. The chain is built from TRBV2 and TRBJ1-2, with 9 bases aligning to TRBD1. The CDR3 spans 14 residues. Germline trimming cut 6 bases from V and 7 bases from J; bases unmatched to any gene: 9. Germline CDR1 is SNHLY and CDR2 is FYNNEI. The CDR3 nucleotides read TGTGCCAGCAGGGAACGACGACAGGGGGTTGGCTACACCTTC. As protein: CASRERRQGVGYTF.

V gene TRBV6-1 combines with J gene TRBJ2-1; weak D call: TRBD2 (6 bases). The V gene lost 4 bases and the J gene lost 2 bases, with 18 bases spanning the gap. CDR1 is MNHNS, CDR2 SASEGT, per germline. This CDR3 is built from 17 residues. As DNA, the CDR3 is TGTGCCAGCAGTGGAGGTCGCGGGGTAGGACCCTACAATGAGCAGTTCTTC. It codes for CASSGGRGVGPYNEQFF.

The rearrangement uses TRBV11-3 and TRBJ2-1; 8 nucleotides agree with TRBD1. CDR1 and CDR2 from the germline V gene are SGHNT and YENEEA. CDR3 length: 14 residues. The trim removed 5 bases at V and 10 bases at J, leaving 10 bases unmatched. CDR3 sequence (DNA): TGTGCCAGCAGCCGATTTCAGGGGGCAAGGGAGCAGTTCTTC. Translated, it gives CASSRFQGAREQFF. Complete variable domain (other parts from reference TRBV11-3 and TRBJ2-1): EAGVVQSPRYKIIEKKQPVAFWCNPISGHNTLYWYLQNLGQGPELLIRYENEEAVDDSQLPKDRFSAERLKGVDSTLKIQPAELGDSAVYLCASSRFQGAREQFFGPGTRLTVL.

V and J are TRBV11-2 and TRBJ2-4; no clear D. CDR3 length equals 15 residues. V was cut by 5 bases and J by 0 bases, with 11 bases left in between. Germline V gene sequence: CDR1 SGHAT, CDR2 FQNNGV. CDR3 region: CASSPIVLAKNIQYF. CDR3 coding DNA: TGTGCCAGCAGCCCGATAGTCCTAGCCAAAAACATTCAGTACTTC.

In this sample, this clonotype turned up a few times. This rearrangement joins TRBV20-1 to TRBJ1-5; D gene unclear. V lost 4 bases and J lost 2, with 12 bases in between. The CDR3 length is 14 residues. Germline CDR1 is DFQATT and CDR2 is SNEGSKA (reference sequence). The CDR3 here is CSAIRESGNQPQHF. The CDR3 region has the DNA TGCAGTGCTATCCGGGAGAGTGGCAATCAGCCCCAGCATTTT.

This clonotype was recorded a few times. The rearrangement uses TRBV20-1 and TRBJ2-1, with TRBD2 matching 9 bases. Looked up from germline, CDR1 is DFQATT and CDR2 is SNEGSKA (reference sequence). This CDR3 has 16 amino acids. The trim removed 0 bases at V and 10 bases at J, leaving 13 bases unmatched. The CDR3 DNA is TGCAGTGCTAGAGAATTCGGGGCTAGCGGGATTTGGGAGCAGTTCTTC. Its translation is CSAREFGASGIWEQFF.

This chain uses TRBV9 with TRBJ2-1, with 7 bases that match TRBD2. V lost 3 bases to trimming and J lost 5 bases; unmatched junction nucleotides: 8. The CDR3 covers 15 residues. CDR1 SGDLS and CDR2 YYNGEE come from the germline V gene. The CDR3 loop is CASSATSVLDNEQFF. The DNA of the CDR3 is TGTGCCAGCAGCGCAACTAGCGTTTTAGACAATGAGCAGTTCTTC.

This clonotype was seen at least ten times. The CDR3 sequence: CASRRSAENTEAFF. CDR3 in DNA: TGTGCCAGCAGACGGTCTGCCGAGAACACTGAAGCTTTCTTT. This rearrangement joins TRBV7-2 to TRBJ1-1; D ambiguous. The CDR3 extends over 14 amino acids. The V gene's germline CDR1 is SGHTA and CDR2 FQGNSA. Trimming shortened V by 6 bases and J by 1 base, and 12 bases separated the two germline ends.

In this sample, this clonotype turned up many times. The V gene is TRBV5-5, the J gene TRBJ2-1; a possible D gene is TRBD2 (5 bases). The germline V gene encodes CDR1 SGHKS and CDR2 YYEKEE (reference sequence). The CDR3 has 15 amino acids. Trimming took 2 bases from V and 8 from J, leaving 17 bases between them. CDR3 DNA sequence: TGTGCCAGCAGCTTCCGGGCCAAGGAGGCCCATGAGCAGTTCTTC. Its translation is CASSFRAKEAHEQFF.

A few counts support this clonotype. The gene calls are TRBV3-2 and TRBJ1-2; no DNA check was done on the table's D call, TRBD1. TRBV3-2 is shown as a pseudogene. There are 12 residues in the CDR3. This CDR3 is CASTGQFYGYTF. CDR3 in DNA: TGTGCCAGCACCGGACAGTTTTATGGCTACACCTTC.

This clonotype was seen a handful of times. This sequence joins TRBV4-3 and TRBJ2-7, with 10 nucleotides matching TRBD2. Trimming removed 3 bases from V and 2 bases from J; junction bases left unmatched: 4. This CDR3 has 15 amino acids. Germline V CDR1 and CDR2: LGHNA, YSLEER. The CDR3 DNA is TGCGCCAGCAGCCACCTAGCGGGAGCCCCCTACGAGCAGTACTTC. Translating it yields CASSHLAGAPYEQYF.